This T cell receptor beta chain was observed in a study of blood T cell repertoires in COVID-19. CDR1 and CDR2 from the germline V gene are MNHEY and SMNVEV (reference sequence). Trimming took off 3 bases at V and 8 bases at J, with 16 bases between the two ends. CDR3 length: 14 residues. In the study's own analysis: Nucleated cell counts were estimated from reference gene primer amplification. Assay used: immunoSEQ multiplex PCR; TCRdb lists only in-frame clones, some missing. The DNA gave D and trimming, while V, J and clone size come from that table. This table has about 400,000 clones, roughly 91% appearing once.

This rearrangement joins TRBV27 to TRBJ1-2, with a possible D match to TRBD1 (5 bases). The sequence was obtained from a woman in her 30s with acute or convalescent COVID-19. Material for sequencing was peripheral blood. CDR3: CASSFGGGMEGYTF. The CDR3 DNA reads as TGTGCCAGCAGTTTCGGGGGGGGAATGGAGGGCTACACCTTC.